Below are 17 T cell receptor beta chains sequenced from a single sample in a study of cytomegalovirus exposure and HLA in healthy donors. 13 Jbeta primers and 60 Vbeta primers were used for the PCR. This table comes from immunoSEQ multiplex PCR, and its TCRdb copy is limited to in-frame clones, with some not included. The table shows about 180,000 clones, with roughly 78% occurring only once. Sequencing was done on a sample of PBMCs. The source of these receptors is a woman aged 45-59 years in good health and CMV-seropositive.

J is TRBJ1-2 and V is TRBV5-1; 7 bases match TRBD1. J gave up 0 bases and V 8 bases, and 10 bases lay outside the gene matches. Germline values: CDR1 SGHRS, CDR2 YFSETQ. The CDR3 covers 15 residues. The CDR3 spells CASRAGGLSNYGYTF. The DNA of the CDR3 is TGCGCCAGTCGAGCAGGGGGTCTTTCTAACTATGGCTACACCTTC.

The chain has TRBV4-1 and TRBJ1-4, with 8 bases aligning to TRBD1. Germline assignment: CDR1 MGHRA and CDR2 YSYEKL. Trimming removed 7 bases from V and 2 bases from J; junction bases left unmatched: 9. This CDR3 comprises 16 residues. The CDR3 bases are TGCGCCAGCATACGCGGAGGACAGGGTACTAATGAAAAACTGTTTTTT. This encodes CASIRGGQGTNEKLFF.

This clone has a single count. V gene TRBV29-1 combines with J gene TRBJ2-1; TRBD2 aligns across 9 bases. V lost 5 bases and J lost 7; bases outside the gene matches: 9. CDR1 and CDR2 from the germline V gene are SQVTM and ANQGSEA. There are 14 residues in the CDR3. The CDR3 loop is CSVLGGGARNEQFF. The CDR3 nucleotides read TGCAGCGTTTTAGGCGGGGGGGCTAGAAATGAGCAGTTCTTC.

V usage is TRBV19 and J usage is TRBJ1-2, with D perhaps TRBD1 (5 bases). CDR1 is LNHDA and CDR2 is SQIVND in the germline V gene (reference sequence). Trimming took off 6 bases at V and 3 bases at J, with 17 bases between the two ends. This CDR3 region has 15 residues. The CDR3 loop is CASSTPGRGYYGYTF. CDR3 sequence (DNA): TGTGCCAGTAGCACTCCCGGAAGGGGTTACTATGGCTACACCTTC.

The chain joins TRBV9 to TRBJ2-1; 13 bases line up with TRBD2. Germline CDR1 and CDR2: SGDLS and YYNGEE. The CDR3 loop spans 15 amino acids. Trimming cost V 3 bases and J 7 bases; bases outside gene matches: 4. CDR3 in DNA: TGTGCCAGCAGCGCTGGGGGACTAGCGGGGAATGAGCAGTTCTTC. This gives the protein CASSAGGLAGNEQFF.

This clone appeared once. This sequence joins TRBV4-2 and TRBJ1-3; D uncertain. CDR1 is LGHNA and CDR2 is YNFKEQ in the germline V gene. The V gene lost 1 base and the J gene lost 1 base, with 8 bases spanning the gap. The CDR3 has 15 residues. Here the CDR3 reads CASSQGEPSGNTIYF. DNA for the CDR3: TGTGCCAGCAGCCAAGGGGAGCCTTCTGGAAACACCATATATTTT.

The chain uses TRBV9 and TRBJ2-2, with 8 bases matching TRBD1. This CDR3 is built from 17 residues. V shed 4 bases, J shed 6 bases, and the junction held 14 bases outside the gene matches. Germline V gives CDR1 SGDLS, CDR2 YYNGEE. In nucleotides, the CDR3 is TGTGCCAGCAGCTCAAGGTCAGGGGGCGGTCGAGCCGGGGAGCTGTTTTTT. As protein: CASSSRSGGGRAGELFF.

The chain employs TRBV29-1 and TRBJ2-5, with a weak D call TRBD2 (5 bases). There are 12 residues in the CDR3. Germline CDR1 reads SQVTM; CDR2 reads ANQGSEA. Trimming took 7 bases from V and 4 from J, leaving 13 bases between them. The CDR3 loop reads CSAGGGSETQYF. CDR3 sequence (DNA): TGCAGCGCCGGAGGAGGTTCAGAGACCCAGTACTTC.

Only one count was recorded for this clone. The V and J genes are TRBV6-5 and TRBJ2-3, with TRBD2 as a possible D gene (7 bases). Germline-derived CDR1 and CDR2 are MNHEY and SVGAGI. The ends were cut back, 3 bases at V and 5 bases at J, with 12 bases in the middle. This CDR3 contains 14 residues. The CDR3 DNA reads TGTGCCAGCAGTTATGGCGGGGGCAGAGATACGCAGTATTTT. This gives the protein CASSYGGGRDTQYF.

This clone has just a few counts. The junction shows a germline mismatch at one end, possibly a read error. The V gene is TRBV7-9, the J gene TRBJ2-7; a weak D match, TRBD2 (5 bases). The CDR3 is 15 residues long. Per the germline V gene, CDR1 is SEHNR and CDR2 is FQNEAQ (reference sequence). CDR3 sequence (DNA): TGTTCCAGCAGCTTAGGAGGTCCGCGCGATTTCGAGCAGTACTTC. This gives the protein CSSSLGGPRDFEQYF.

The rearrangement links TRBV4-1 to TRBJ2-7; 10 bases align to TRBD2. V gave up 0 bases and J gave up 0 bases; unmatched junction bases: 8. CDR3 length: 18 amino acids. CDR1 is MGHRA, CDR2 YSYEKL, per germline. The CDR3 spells CASSQDTSGAINSYEQYF. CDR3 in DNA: TGCGCCAGCAGCCAAGATACTAGCGGGGCGATTAACTCCTACGAGCAGTACTTC.

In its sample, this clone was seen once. The CDR3 loop is CASSWGVGTNEKLFF. Written as DNA, the CDR3 is TGTGCCAGCAGCTGGGGGGTTGGCACTAATGAAAAACTGTTTTTT. This chain connects TRBV9 to TRBJ1-4, with D possibly being TRBD1 (5 bases). Germline values: CDR1 SGDLS, CDR2 YYNGEE. CDR3 length: 15 amino acids. The germline V and J ends were trimmed by 4 bases and 2 bases, with 12 bases remaining between them.

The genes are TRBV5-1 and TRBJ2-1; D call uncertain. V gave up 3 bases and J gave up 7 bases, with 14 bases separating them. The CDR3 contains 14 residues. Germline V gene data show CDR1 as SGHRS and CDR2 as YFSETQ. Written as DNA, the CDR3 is TGCGCCAGCAGCTCCCGGGTCCCCCGGAATGAGCAGTTCTTC. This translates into CASSSRVPRNEQFF.

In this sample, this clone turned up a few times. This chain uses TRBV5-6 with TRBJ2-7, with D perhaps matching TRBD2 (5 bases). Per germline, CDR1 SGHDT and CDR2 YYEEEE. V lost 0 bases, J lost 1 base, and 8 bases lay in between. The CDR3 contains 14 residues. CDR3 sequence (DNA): TGTGCCAGCAGCTTGGAGGACTCATCCTACGAGCAGTACTTC. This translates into CASSLEDSSYEQYF.

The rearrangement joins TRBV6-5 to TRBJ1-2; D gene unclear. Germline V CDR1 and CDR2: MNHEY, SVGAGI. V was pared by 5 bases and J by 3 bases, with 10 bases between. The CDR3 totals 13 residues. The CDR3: CASSLTIDYGYTF. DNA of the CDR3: TGTGCCAGCAGTCTCACAATCGACTATGGCTACACCTTC.

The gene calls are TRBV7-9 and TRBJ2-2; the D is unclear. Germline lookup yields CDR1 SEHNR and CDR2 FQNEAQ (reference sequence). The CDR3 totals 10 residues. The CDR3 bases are TGTTCCACCCCTAACGGGGAGCTGTTTTTT. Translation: CSTPNGELFF.

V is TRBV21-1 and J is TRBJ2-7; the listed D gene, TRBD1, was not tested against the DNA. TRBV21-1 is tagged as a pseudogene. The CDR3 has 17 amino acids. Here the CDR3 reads CASSSRLPGQTPYEQYF. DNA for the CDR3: TGTGCCAGCAGCTCCCGACTACCGGGACAGACACCCTACGAGCAGTACTTC.